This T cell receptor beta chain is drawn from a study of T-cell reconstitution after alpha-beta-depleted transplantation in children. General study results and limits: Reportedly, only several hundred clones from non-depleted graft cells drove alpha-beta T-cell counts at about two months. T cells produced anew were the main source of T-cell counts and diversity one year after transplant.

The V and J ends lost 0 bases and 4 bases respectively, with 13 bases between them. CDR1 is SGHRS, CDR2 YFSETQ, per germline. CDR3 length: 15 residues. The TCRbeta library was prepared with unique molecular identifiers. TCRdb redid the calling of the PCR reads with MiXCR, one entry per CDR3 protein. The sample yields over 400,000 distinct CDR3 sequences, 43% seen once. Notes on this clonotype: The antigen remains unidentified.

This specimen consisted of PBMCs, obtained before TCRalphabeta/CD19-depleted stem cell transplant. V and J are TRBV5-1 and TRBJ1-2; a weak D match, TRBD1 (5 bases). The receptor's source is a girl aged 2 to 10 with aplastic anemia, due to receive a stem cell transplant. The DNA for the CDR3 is TGCGCCAGCAGCTTGGCCGGGGCGACAACCTATGGCTACACCTTC. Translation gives CASSLAGATTYGYTF.